This entry features one TCR beta chain sequence. These data are taken from a study of blood T cell repertoires in COVID-19. Some clones are missing from TCRdb's copy, which holds only in-frame ones; the method was immunoSEQ multiplex PCR. Seen here are a few hundred thousand clones, 80% to 85% observed once, and the top ten hold around 3.6%. This receptor was taken from a man aged 50-60 years who had recovered from COVID-19. Sequencing used PBMCs or T cells enriched from blood (not recorded which).

DNA of the CDR3: TGTGCCAGTAGTATAGTTTCAGGGTTCAATCAGCCCCAGCATTTT. Translated, it gives CASSIVSGFNQPQHF. The chain recombines TRBV19 with TRBJ1-5, with TRBD1 as a possible D gene (5 bases). Germline V gives CDR1 LNHDA, CDR2 SQIVND (reference sequence). The CDR3 is 15 amino acids. V was cut by 1 base and J by 3 bases, with 10 bases left in between.